These 15 T cell receptor beta chains were sequenced from one sample in a study of T cell responses to AZD1222 COVID-19 vaccine. Only in-frame clones appear in the TCRdb table, and some are missing; sequencing was by immunoSEQ multiplex PCR. The profile shows over 120,000 clones, 90% to 95% of them singletons. Sequenced here: peripheral blood, sampled after recovery from COVID-19. The receptor set was obtained from an adult who had recovered from COVID-19.

This chain links TRBV5-4 with TRBJ2-1; 11 bases align to TRBD1. Losses at the gene ends were 4 bases for V and 8 bases for J; bases not matched to a gene: 5. CDR3 length: 14 amino acids. CDR1 is SGHNT, CDR2 YYREEE, per germline (reference sequence). For the CDR3, the DNA is TGTGCCAGCAGCGGGGACAGGGGGTTCGATGAGCAGTTCTTC. It yields the protein CASSGDRGFDEQFF.

The rearrangement uses TRBV15 and TRBJ1-6; TRBD1 is a possible D gene (6 bases). Per germline, CDR1 LNHNV and CDR2 YYDKDF (reference sequence). V shed 3 bases and J shed 7 bases, with 16 bases lying between them. This CDR3 has 16 residues. CDR3 sequence reads: CATSSQGTSRNSPLHF. In DNA, the CDR3 is TGTGCCACCAGCAGCCAGGGGACTAGTCGGAATTCACCCCTCCACTTT. Filled out from reference TRBV15 and TRBJ1-6, the complete variable domain reads DAMVIQNPRYQVTQFGKPVTLSCSQTLNHNVMYWYQQKSSQAPKLLFHYYDKDFNNEADTPDNFQSRRPNTSFCFLDIRSPGLGDTAMYLCATSSQGTSRNSPLHFGNGTRLTVT.

This sequence joins TRBV28 and TRBJ1-5; D ambiguous. The germline gives CDR1 MDHEN, CDR2 SYDVKM. With 3 bases removed from V and 4 bases from J, the gap between germline ends came to 16 bases. This CDR3 spans 16 amino acids. CDR3 sequence reads: CASSFVPQAGNQPQHF. CDR3 nucleotide sequence: TGTGCCAGCAGTTTCGTCCCCCAGGCGGGAAATCAGCCCCAGCATTTT.

The chain carries TRBV7-9 and TRBJ2-2; possible D gene TRBD2, 5 bases. CDR3 length: 16 amino acids. Trimming took 3 bases from V and 5 from J, leaving 16 bases between them. Germline V lookup: CDR1 SEHNR, CDR2 FQNEAQ (reference sequence). CDR3 in amino acids: CASSFRLAVVTGELFF. Here the CDR3 DNA reads TGTGCCAGCAGCTTTAGGCTAGCTGTCGTGACCGGGGAGCTGTTTTTT.

This clone is a singleton in its sample. V usage is TRBV23-1 and J usage is TRBJ2-1, with D perhaps matching TRBD2 (5 bases). TRBV23-1 is an ORF, with its function uncertain. The length of the CDR3 is 14 residues. The ends were cut back, 0 bases at V and 3 bases at J, with 6 bases in the middle. The CDR3 reads CASSQSGVYNEQFF. The CDR3 bases are TGCGCCAGCAGTCAATCCGGGGTCTACAATGAGCAGTTCTTC.

This chain uses TRBV12-3 or TRBV12-4 with TRBJ2-1; unclear D gene. The CDR3 is made up of 11 amino acids. Trimming left V 7 bases short and J 8 bases short, with 9 bases between. CDR3 in DNA: TGTGCCAGCACCTCCGATCATGAGCAGTTCTTC. It yields the protein CASTSDHEQFF.

CDR3 sequence: CASSPLNRPLAYNEQFF. The DNA for the CDR3 is TGCGCCAGCAGCCCATTAAATCGGCCCCTGGCCTACAATGAGCAGTTCTTC. J is TRBJ2-1 and V is TRBV10-2; D uncertain. This CDR3 region has 17 residues. Trimming left V 6 bases short and J 2 bases short, with 20 bases between. Per germline, CDR1 WSHSY and CDR2 SAAADI.

This chain joins TRBV15 and TRBJ1-2; no reliable D call. V shed 1 base and J shed 2 bases, with 11 bases lying between them. Germline CDR1 reads LNHNV; CDR2 reads YYDKDF (reference sequence). CDR3 length: 15 amino acids. CDR3 sequence reads: CATSRVGVGNYGYTF. As DNA, the CDR3 is TGTGCCACCAGCAGAGTCGGGGTGGGGAACTATGGCTACACCTTC. The full variable domain, with the rest looked up from reference TRBV15 and TRBJ1-2, is DAMVIQNPRYQVTQFGKPVTLSCSQTLNHNVMYWYQQKSSQAPKLLFHYYDKDFNNEADTPDNFQSRRPNTSFCFLDIRSPGLGDTAMYLCATSRVGVGNYGYTFGSGTRLTVV.

The CDR3: CASKETGSSLGNEQYF. CDR3 DNA sequence: TGTGCCAGCAAGGAAACGGGGAGCTCGTTGGGCAACGAGCAGTACTTC. The chain joins TRBV13 to TRBJ2-7, with a possible D match to TRBD2 (5 bases). Germline V lookup: CDR1 PRHDT, CDR2 FYEKMQ (reference sequence). CDR3 size: 16 residues. V dropped 7 bases and J dropped 5 bases, with 24 bases sitting between them.

The genes are TRBV11-2 and TRBJ2-1; D possibly matches TRBD1 or TRBD2 (6 bases each). The CDR3 runs 15 residues. The germline gives CDR1 SGHAT, CDR2 FQNNGV. Trimming took 5 bases from V and 4 from J, leaving 15 bases between them. CDR3 loop: CASSIGGTSYNEQFF. CDR3 sequence (DNA): TGTGCCAGCAGCATAGGGGGGACTTCGTACAATGAGCAGTTCTTC.

V gene TRBV7-9 combines with J gene TRBJ2-1; TRBD1 is a possible D gene (6 bases). Germline V gene sequence: CDR1 SEHNR, CDR2 FQNEAQ (reference sequence). The CDR3 consists of 16 residues. Trimming stripped 5 bases from V and 4 bases from J, with 18 bases between. In DNA, the CDR3 is TGTGCCAGCAGCCAACAGGGTTTTTTCGGGTACAATGAGCAGTTCTTC. Protein product: CASSQQGFFGYNEQFF.

V usage is TRBV4-1 and J usage is TRBJ1-5; D is possibly TRBD1 (5 bases). Trimming shortened V by 1 base and J by 2 bases, and 15 bases separated the two germline ends. This CDR3 has 17 amino acids. Germline V gene data show CDR1 as MGHRA and CDR2 as YSYEKL. CDR3 in DNA: TGCGCCAGCAGCCAAGGTGAGCGGCAGGGTGGCAATCAGCCCCAGCATTTT. Residues: CASSQGERQGGNQPQHF.

V and J are TRBV18 and TRBJ1-5; no firm D call. CDR1 and CDR2 (germline): KGHSH, LQKENI. The CDR3 totals 13 residues. V lost 1 base, J lost 3 bases, and 4 bases lay in between. The CDR3 coding sequence is TGTGCCAGCTCACCACTTTCCAATCAGCCCCAGCATTTT. This gives the protein CASSPLSNQPQHF. Looking up the rest from reference TRBV18 and TRBJ1-5 gives the full variable domain: NAGVMQNPRHLVRRRGQEARLRCSPMKGHSHVYWYRQLPEEGLKFMVYLQKENIIDESGMPKERFSAEFPKEGPSILRIQQVVRGDSAAYFCASSPLSNQPQHFGDGTRLSIL.

This chain links TRBV2 with TRBJ2-3; possibly TRBD2 for D (5 bases). The CDR3 runs 13 residues. Germline V gives CDR1 SNHLY, CDR2 FYNNEI. Trimming took 10 bases from V and 5 from J, leaving 16 bases between them. The CDR3 here is CATCRVEGDTQYF. The CDR3 DNA reads TGTGCCACCTGTCGGGTTGAGGGAGATACGCAGTATTTT.

The chain combines TRBV6-5 with TRBJ2-7; the D call may be TRBD1 or TRBD2 (5 bases each). The ends were cut back, 4 bases at V and 2 bases at J, with 15 bases in the middle. The CDR3 has 15 residues. The V gene's germline CDR1 is MNHEY and CDR2 SVGAGI. For the CDR3, the DNA is TGTGCCAGCAGTTCAGACGGGGCCTCCCCCTACGAGCAGTACTTC. Protein product: CASSSDGASPYEQYF.